Here is one T cell receptor beta chain with its context. This clonotype came up many times. This receptor's antigen is unknown. Base qualities are not at hand, and no much larger clone is one base apart. A distance of 15 bases separates the germline ends of V and J, which lose 6 bases and 2 bases respectively. The CDR3 contains 15 residues, cysteine and phenylalanine counted. The DNA shown is the 45-base CDR3, in frame from base 1. The germline V gene yields MNHEY for CDR1 and SVGAGI for CDR2. Libraries were prepared through RACE. TCRdb records NextSeq 500 as the sequencer. During library preparation, unique molecular identifiers were attached to individual cDNA molecules so that TCRs could be counted in a quantitative, reproducible way. For every blood RNA sample, sequencing covered both the TCR alpha and TCR beta chains. The paper's data handling went like this. A median of around 96,000 TCRs per sample was observed, with a range of roughly 20,000 to 700,000. V, J and CDR3 annotation of the TCR reads was performed with the Decombinator software suite. For PS versus PT1 abundance plots, all samples were subsampled to the same number of TCRs (28,000). Expanded TCRs were defined as absent before sensitization and observed at least eight times at the 2-week time point. Through fastp at Q25 and MiXCR, TCRdb rebuilt clones from the public reads, retaining in-frame beta chains. Entries that share a CDR3 protein sequence are merged under the most common genes and DNA. The V and J calls follow TCRdb's processing rather than the paper's. This sample has some 380,000 distinct CDR3 sequences in its table, and approximately 4.4% of those were observed once. Of the sample, 2% to 2.5% falls within the top ten clones.

This entry comes from a study of human T cells and chemical hapten exposure (dated by TCRdb to about 2021). Concerning the study at large: For sensitization, 2% DPC in acetone was applied to an approximately 2 cm by approximately 2 cm area of upper inner arm skin. Weekly therapeutic DPC doses were additionally applied to the scalp of patients throughout the roughly 22-week study period. Patch tests used Finn chambers with 0.01% DPC on the upper back, scored after 6 days by International Contact Dermatitis Research Group standards. Alopecia areata with under or over 50% scalp involvement, alopecia totalis and alopecia universalis were represented in the patient cohort, which was mostly female. Libraries were combined into a pool for sequencing, and differences in TCR yield between samples came mainly from small differences in library volumes within the pool. Peripheral blood TCR repertoire changes were tracked in vivo in alopecia patients during primary and secondary sensitization to the hapten diphenylcyclopropenone (DPC). Blood samples were taken from patients before sensitization (week 0) and then at 2, 6 and about 24 weeks after DPC sensitization. Blood for TCR sequencing was provided by twenty-nine alopecia patients at one to four time points (pre-sensitization, 2, 6 and 24 weeks).

General study outcomes and caveats: After repeated subsampling, changes were observed in the strength of the expansion versus patch-test correlation and in the threshold at which the correlation became significant. Patch test score correlated positively with the number of PT1 expanded TCRs, reaching significance at thresholds 8, 16 and 32 but not at 4. The number of TCRs above 1 in 1000 frequency did not change with DPC sensitization; there was no evidence of global repertoire structure alterations. Significantly more large CDR3 similarity clusters were formed by expanded TCRs than by pre-sensitization or healthy control sets, consistent with antigen-driven responses. Because every patient had alopecia, a presumed autoimmune disease, the patients' immune response might differ from that of healthy individuals.

The time point label, as the study defines it: patch test 1, 2 weeks after DPC sensitization. Interpreted using the paper, the treatment or condition label stands for: therapeutic diphenylcyclopropenone sensitization with weekly scalp DPC. Blood at each patch-test visit was drawn before the patch test was applied. Patients were considered eligible if aged 18 to 70, diagnosed with alopecia and deemed suitable for DPC therapy, and patients were excluded if pregnant. Total RNA was extracted from unfractionated whole blood that had been collected in Tempus Blood RNA tubes. In this chain, TRBV6-5 is recombined with TRBJ2-3; confidence is insufficient to name the D gene. The origin of this receptor is a woman in her forties or fifties with alopecia areata. Some clones in this sample may be carry-over from other donors' samples. The material was whole blood, obtained in connection with sensitization to the hapten diphenylcyclopropenone (DPC). CDR3 protein: CASSRSVGSTDTQYF. In nucleotide form, the sequence is TGTGCCAGCAGCCGGAGTGTCGGCTCCACAGATACGCAGTATTTT.